Presented here are 11 T cell receptor beta chains from one specimen sequenced in a study of T cells in Graves' hyperthyroidism and ophthalmopathy. The CDR3 regions of TCR beta were amplified from RNA transcripts. HTBI primers drove first-round RT-PCR of the TCR CDR3. MiXCR, run by TCRdb on the multiplex PCR reads, gives a single entry per CDR3 protein. The sample has more than 350,000 distinct CDR3 sequences; roughly 15% are singletons. The sample taken for sequencing was blood. Receptors were obtained from a woman aged 25 to 39 with Graves' hyperthyroidism that later progressed to Graves' ophthalmopathy.

This clonotype was seen repeatedly, ten times or more. As DNA, the CDR3 is TGTGCCAGCAGCCTCATGGGCCCTCTCGACCCCTATGGCTACACCTTC. Amino acid sequence: CASSLMGPLDPYGYTF. This chain links TRBV12-3 or TRBV12-4 with TRBJ1-2; D uncertain. V was pared by 6 bases and J by 4 bases, with 21 bases between. This CDR3 has 16 amino acids.

The J gene is TRBJ2-7, the V gene TRBV2, with TRBD2 matching over 7 bases. V lost 4 bases to trimming and J lost 5 bases; unmatched junction nucleotides: 8. From germline, CDR1 is SNHLY and CDR2 FYNNEI. The CDR3 is made up of 14 amino acids. The CDR3 here is CASSGPGTTNEQYF. CDR3 bases: TGTGCCAGCAGTGGACCCGGGACTACTAACGAGCAGTACTTC. The variable domain in full, with the rest retrieved from reference TRBV2 and TRBJ2-7, is EPEVTQTPSHQVTQMGQEVILRCVPISNHLYFYWYRQILGQKVEFLVSFYNNEISEKSEIFDDQFSVERPDGSNFTLKIRSTKLEDSAMYFCASSGPGTTNEQYFGPGTRLTVT.

The V gene is TRBV6-1, the J gene TRBJ1-1, with D maybe TRBD1 (6 bases). The CDR3 covers 14 residues. The V end lost 6 bases, the J end lost 1 base, and 12 bases lay between the germline ends. In germline, CDR1 is MNHNS, CDR2 SASEGT. The CDR3 here is CASRIGQPNTEAFF. CDR3 DNA sequence: TGTGCCAGCAGAATAGGACAGCCGAACACTGAAGCTTTCTTT.

The gene calls are TRBV20-1 and TRBJ2-3, with 10 bases matching TRBD2. The germline V gene encodes CDR1 DFQATT and CDR2 SNEGSKA (reference sequence). Losses at the gene ends were 5 bases for V and 0 bases for J; bases not matched to a gene: 2. The CDR3 consists of 14 residues. CDR3 in amino acids: CSALTSGSTDTQYF. The CDR3 coding sequence is TGCAGTGCTCTGACTAGCGGGAGCACAGATACGCAGTATTTT.

In this sample, this clonotype turned up many times. This rearrangement joins TRBV24-1 to TRBJ2-1; 10 bases fit TRBD2. Germline assignment: CDR1 KGHDR and CDR2 SFDVKD. V gave up 5 bases and J gave up 0 bases; unmatched junction bases: 15. This CDR3 comprises 20 residues. The CDR3 DNA follows: TGTGCCACCAGTGCGGCTCACATGACTAGCGGGTCGGTCTCCTACAATGAGCAGTTCTTC. This codes for CATSAAHMTSGSVSYNEQFF.

The table lists this clonotype with many counts. The rearrangement uses TRBV20-1 and TRBJ2-1, with 11 bases aligning to TRBD2. The ends lost 0 bases at V and 7 bases at J; junction bases unmatched: 8. Germline V CDR1 and CDR2: DFQATT, SNEGSKA (reference sequence). The CDR3 has 16 residues. This chain's CDR3 is CSARDPVAGGRNEQFF. DNA of the CDR3: TGCAGTGCTAGAGATCCCGTAGCGGGGGGGCGGAATGAGCAGTTCTTC.

This clonotype was picked up many times. The DNA of the CDR3 is TGTGCCAGCAGAGAACTTGGGAGCCGGGGGAACCAGTACTTC. As protein: CASRELGSRGNQYF. This rearrangement joins TRBV6-2 or TRBV6-3 to TRBJ2-5; the D gene is possibly TRBD2 (6 bases). This CDR3 is built from 14 residues. CDR1 is MNHEY, CDR2 SVGEGT, per germline. V lost 6 bases to trimming and J lost 10 bases, with 21 bases between them.

Ten or more counts support this clonotype. This chain connects TRBV19 to TRBJ1-2, with 8 bases aligning to TRBD1. Germline-derived CDR1 and CDR2 are LNHDA and SQIVND (reference sequence). CDR3 length equals 15 residues. Trimming took 3 bases from V and 7 from J; bases not matched to a gene: 10. In nucleotides, the CDR3 is TGTGCCAGTAGTATGGCGGCAGGGGGCGGAGGTGGCTACACCTTC. Its translation is CASSMAAGGGGGYTF.

This clonotype was detected many times. The chain is built from TRBV27 and TRBJ1-5; D is undetermined. Germline lookup yields CDR1 MNHEY and CDR2 SMNVEV (reference sequence). There are 15 residues in the CDR3. V dropped 1 base and J dropped 5 bases, with 12 bases sitting between them. The CDR3 protein is CASSLFSRIDQPQHF. CDR3 DNA sequence: TGTGCCAGCAGTTTATTTTCCCGTATAGATCAGCCCCAGCATTTT.

In its sample, this clonotype was seen many times. The chain employs TRBV20-1 and TRBJ1-5, with D possibly TRBD1 on 5 matching bases. Trimming cost V 4 bases and J 4 bases, with 17 bases left between them. This CDR3 has 15 amino acids. CDR1 and CDR2 (germline): DFQATT, SNEGSKA (reference sequence). The CDR3 here is CSANAGMGANQPQHF. CDR3 nucleotides: TGCAGTGCTAACGCAGGGATGGGAGCGAATCAGCCCCAGCATTTT.

This clonotype was seen many times. V and J are TRBV9 and TRBJ1-1; D ambiguous. The germline V gene encodes CDR1 SGDLS and CDR2 YYNGEE. This CDR3 is built from 16 residues. Trimming took 3 bases from V and 1 from J, leaving 16 bases between them. CDR3 amino acids: CASSAGGRLRNTEAFF. In nucleotides, the CDR3 is TGTGCCAGCAGCGCCGGTGGACGGCTTCGGAACACTGAAGCTTTCTTT.